This T cell receptor (beta chain) was sequenced in a study of blood T cell repertoires in COVID-19. Study-wide context: Some COVID-19 samples were acute and others convalescent; all came from the United States, Italy and Spain.

Per the study methods: Reference gene primer amplification yielded estimated nucleated cell counts. Assay: immunoSEQ multiplex PCR; the TCRdb copy retains only in-frame clones and omits some. Clone size and the V and J calls come from that table; the DNA yielded D and trimming. The table shows about 74,000 clones, with roughly 70% occurring only once. Trimming pared 10 bases from V and 5 bases from J, leaving 10 bases between. In germline, CDR1 is KGHDR, CDR2 SFDVKD. The length of the CDR3 is 11 residues. The sample comprised peripheral blood. The TCR was taken from a man in his 70s with acute or convalescent COVID-19. The rearrangement joins TRBV24-1 to TRBJ1-2, with D hard to call. CDR3 sequence reads: CATQDLYGYTF. CDR3 DNA sequence: TGTGCCACTCAGGATCTTTATGGCTACACCTTC.